These T cell receptor beta chains were read from a single sample in a study of blood T cell repertoires in COVID-19. Profiled with immunoSEQ multiplex PCR; TCRdb holds only in-frame clones, not every one. The data contain tens of thousands of clones, around four fifths of them singletons. The sample taken for sequencing was peripheral blood. These receptor sequences come from a human donor in a cohort sampled during active COVID-19. Each CDR3 is given with its conserved first and last residue. The D gene is left open where the match is weak. The size of a clone is reported for some rows only, either as once, few or many, or as a class for expanded clones.

abundance	d_gene	v_gene	j_gene	CDR3aa	CDR3nt
few	NA	TRBV12-3/TRBV12-4	TRBJ1-1	CASSLGGGSFF	TGTGCCAGCAGTTTAGGGGGGGGATCTTTCTTT
NA	NA	TRBV20-1	TRBJ2-1	CSVDSNEQFF	TGCAGTGTTGATAGCAATGAGCAGTTCTTC
NA	NA	TRBV9	TRBJ1-6	CASSARGSSYNSPLHF	TGTGCCAGCAGCGCCAGGGGATCCTCCTATAATTCACCCCTCCACTTT
few	NA	TRBV5-5	TRBJ2-6	CASSLPRAFSGANVLTF	TGTGCCAGCAGCTTGCCCAGGGCCTTCTCTGGGGCCAACGTCCTGACTTTC
NA	TRBD1	TRBV13	TRBJ2-3	CASSLGTGGSGTQYF	TGTGCCAGCAGCCTAGGGACAGGGGGCTCTGGTACGCAGTATTTT
NA	NA	TRBV21-1	TRBJ2-7	CASSREDYEQYF	TGTGCCAGCAGCAGAGAGGACTACGAGCAGTACTTC
NA	NA	TRBV28	TRBJ2-5	CASSPGHLGMETQYF	TGTGCCAGCAGTCCCGGACATCTCGGCATGGAGACCCAGTACTTC
few	NA	TRBV7-9	TRBJ2-1	CASSRQAGSSYNEQFF	TGTGCCAGCAGTCGTCAGGCCGGTAGCTCCTACAATGAGCAGTTCTTC
NA	NA	TRBV5-1	TRBJ2-7	CASSLTSLGIHEQYF	TGCGCCAGCAGCTTGACTAGTTTGGGCATCCACGAGCAGTACTTC
NA	TRBD2	TRBV5-1	TRBJ2-3	CASSERLAGGVRDTQYF	TGCGCCAGCAGCGAAAGACTAGCGGGAGGAGTCAGAGATACGCAGTATTTT
NA	TRBD1	TRBV18	TRBJ1-5	CASSTGQGRGASQHF	TGTGCCAGCTCAACGGGACAGGGCCGGGGCGCGTCCCAGCATTTT
NA	NA	TRBV5-4	TRBJ1-1	CASSLPGRDTEAFF	TGTGCCAGCAGCTTACCAGGGAGGGACACTGAAGCTTTCTTT
NA	NA	TRBV28	TRBJ1-2	CASSFLSTYGYTF	TGTGCCAGCAGTTTTTTATCGACTTATGGCTACACCTTC
NA	NA	TRBV4-3	TRBJ2-7	CASSQDLSYEQYF	TGCGCCAGCAGCCAAGATCTCAGCTACGAGCAGTACTTC
NA	TRBD2	TRBV19	TRBJ2-3	CASSGGARSTDTQYF	TGTGCCAGTAGCGGGGGGGCAAGAAGCACAGATACGCAGTATTTT
NA	NA	TRBV9	TRBJ1-1	CASSRRTVVTEAFF	TGTGCCAGCAGTCGGAGAACTGTTGTCACTGAAGCTTTCTTT
NA	NA	TRBV6-5	TRBJ1-6	CASMEQPTLHF	TGTGCCAGCATGGAACAGCCGACCCTCCACTTT
NA	TRBD1	TRBV5-1	TRBJ1-6	CASSLVQGDNSPLHF	TGCGCCAGCAGCTTGGTTCAGGGGGATAATTCACCCCTCCACTTT
NA	TRBD1	TRBV6-5	TRBJ2-7	CASSRDRGQNYEQYF	TGTGCCAGCAGTCGCGACAGGGGGCAAAACTACGAGCAGTACTTC
NA	NA	TRBV5-1	TRBJ2-6	CASSSGRDTTSGANVLTF	TGCGCCAGCAGCAGTGGTCGGGACACCACCTCTGGGGCCAACGTCCTGACTTTC
NA	TRBD2	TRBV18	TRBJ2-5	CASSPGLAPKETQYF	TGTGCCAGCTCACCGGGACTAGCGCCAAAAGAGACCCAGTACTTC
NA	NA	TRBV5-1	TRBJ1-4	CASNYGGDLYEKLFF	TGCGCCAGCAACTACGGCGGTGACCTCTATGAAAAACTGTTTTTT
NA	NA	TRBV6-4	TRBJ2-7	CASSEAGDKKQYF	TGTGCCAGCAGTGAAGCCGGGGACAAGAAGCAGTACTTC
NA	NA	TRBV19	TRBJ2-4	CASSSRGDHGKNIQYF	TGTGCCAGTAGTTCGCGGGGTGATCATGGCAAAAACATTCAGTACTTC
once	NA	TRBV5-6	TRBJ1-4	CASSLPPNEKLFF	TGTGCCAGCAGCTTGCCCCCGAATGAAAAACTGTTTTTT
many	TRBD1	TRBV7-2	TRBJ2-1	CASSPTGQGEQFF	TGTGCCAGCAGCCCGACAGGGCAGGGTGAGCAGTTCTTC
NA	NA	TRBV29-1	TRBJ2-3	CSVALAETTDTQYF	TGCAGCGTTGCCTTAGCGGAGACCACAGATACGCAGTATTTT
NA	NA	TRBV10-3	TRBJ1-3	CAIGLAGRGSGNTIYF	TGTGCCATCGGGTTGGCGGGCAGGGGCTCTGGAAACACCATATATTTT
NA	NA	TRBV18	TRBJ2-2	CASSPPTGANTGELFF	TGTGCCAGCTCACCACCGACAGGCGCGAACACCGGGGAGCTGTTTTTT
NA	NA	TRBV5-4	TRBJ1-2	CASSLSPGVRYGYTF	TGTGCCAGCAGCTTGTCCCCGGGGGTGAGGTATGGCTACACCTTC
NA	NA	TRBV28	TRBJ1-4	CASSQQTLVEKLFF	TGTGCCAGCAGTCAGCAGACACTGGTGGAAAAACTGTTTTTT
NA	NA	TRBV28	TRBJ2-7	CASSLRGTYSYEQYF	TGTGCCAGCAGTTTACGCGGGACTTACTCCTACGAGCAGTACTTC
NA	TRBD1	TRBV19	TRBJ2-7	CASSIGDRGHYEQYF	TGTGCCAGTAGTATTGGGGACAGGGGGCACTACGAGCAGTACTTC
few	TRBD1	TRBV7-9	TRBJ2-7	CASSSTLDRGTYEQYF	TGTGCCAGCAGCTCAACCCTCGACAGGGGGACCTACGAGCAGTACTTC
NA	NA	TRBV19	TRBJ1-1	CASSAYRVDFTEAFF	TGTGCCAGTAGTGCATACAGGGTTGATTTCACTGAAGCTTTCTTT
NA	NA	TRBV4-1	TRBJ1-6	CASSPGEIKSSPLHF	TGCGCCAGCAGCCCGGGAGAGATTAAAAGTTCACCCCTCCACTTT
NA	NA	TRBV24-1	TRBJ2-1	CATSDSLSNNEQFF	TGTGCCACCAGCGACAGCCTTTCGAACAATGAGCAGTTCTTC
NA	NA	TRBV19	TRBJ2-3	CASRRTASTDTQYF	TGTGCCAGTAGGAGGACAGCTAGCACAGATACGCAGTATTTT
NA	TRBD1	TRBV7-2	TRBJ2-5	CASRSRTGSHQETQYF	TGTGCCAGCAGATCCAGGACAGGGAGCCACCAAGAGACCCAGTACTTC
NA	NA	TRBV28	TRBJ1-5	CASSLIGVRQPQHF	TGTGCCAGCAGTTTGATAGGGGTAAGACAGCCCCAGCATTTT